The source of this T cell receptor beta chain is a study of control samples from healthy donors and cancer patients. Generated by immunoSEQ multiplex PCR, the TCRdb table keeps only in-frame clones and is missing some. The table records about 51,000 clones, 80% of them present only once. The CDR3 spans 12 residues. The V end lost 2 bases, the J end lost 1 base, and 3 bases lay between the germline ends. The germline V gene has CDR1 SGHRS and CDR2 YFSETQ. Sequenced material: blood. The sequence was collected from a man between 65 and 80 years old in good health. The V and J genes are TRBV5-1 and TRBJ1-1; D not certain. CDR3 DNA sequence: TGCGCCAGCAGCTTTGGGAACACTGAAGCTTTCTTT. It specifies CASSFGNTEAFF.